This T cell receptor (beta chain) was documented in a study of Graves' ophthalmopathy and Graves' hyperthyroidism. Hyperthyroidism was considered stable when no ophthalmopathy appeared within 18 months of follow-up. The PBMCs originated from over 9 ml of fresh peripheral blood. Amplification of the TCR beta CDR3 regions used RNA transcripts (as template). An opening RT-PCR round employed HTBI primers and preceded a second-round multiplex PCR. TCRdb called the multiplex PCR reads again in MiXCR, with one record for every CDR3 protein. The sample lists 300,000 to 400,000 distinct CDR3 sequences, roughly 17% occurring once. Ten or more counts support this clonotype. The CDR3 is made up of 16 amino acids. Trimming removed 1 base from V and 5 bases from J, with 17 bases in between. The germline V gene encodes CDR1 SEHNR and CDR2 FQNEAQ (reference sequence).

Sequenced: peripheral blood. This sequence was found in an adult woman with stable Graves' hyperthyroidism. V usage is TRBV7-9 and J usage is TRBJ2-5, with D possibly TRBD1 on 5 matching bases. The CDR3 sequence is CASSLGPGQDDETQYF. Here the CDR3 DNA reads TGTGCCAGCAGCTTAGGCCCCGGACAAGATGACGAGACCCAGTACTTC.